A selection of T cell receptor beta chains follows, all from one sample in a study of cytotoxic CD8 clonotypes in ibrutinib-treated CLL. Repertoires were generated with immunoSEQ multiplex PCR, while TCRdb's copy carries only in-frame clones and drops some. Of roughly 250,000 clones in the sample, 70% were seen once. The sequencing here drew on PBMCs, taken after 24 months of ibrutinib treatment. The receptors stem from a human donor with chronic lymphocytic leukemia. Both conserved end residues are part of each CDR3. A D gene is named only where the DNA matches it firmly. Clone size appears in some rows only: once, few, many, or a class for an expanded clone.

>TRBD1|TRBJ2-4|.|TRBV5-6
TGTGCCAGCAGCTTAGGGACAGGGTTGAACATTCAGTACTTC
CASSLGTGLNIQYF
>TRBD1|TRBJ2-7|.|TRBV6-1
TGTGCCAGCAGCATGGACAGGGGCTCCTACGAGCAGTACTTC
CASSMDRGSYEQYF
>.|TRBJ1-2|.|TRBV19
TGTGCCAGTAGTCATGGGTACGGTGGCTACACCTTC
CASSHGYGGYTF
>.|TRBJ2-5|few|TRBV13
TGTGCCAGCAGCGCCGTTAGCGTTCAAGAGACCCAGTACTTC
CASSAVSVQETQYF
>TRBD2|TRBJ2-3|once|TRBV11-3
TGTGCCAGCTTTCAGCGGGAGTCTGCAGATACGCAGTATTTT
CASFQRESADTQYF
>TRBD1|TRBJ1-2|.|TRBV7-6
TGTGCCAGCAGCCCCCAGTCGGACAGGGGAGGCTACACCTTC
CASSPQSDRGGYTF
>.|TRBJ2-1|.|TRBV7-3
TGTGCCAGCAGCTTATTCCGGGTTTCATACAATGAGCAGTTCTTC
CASSLFRVSYNEQFF
>.|TRBJ2-2|.|TRBV27
TGTGCCAGCAGCACTAAAACATCCGGGGAGCTGTTTTTT
CASSTKTSGELFF
>TRBD2|TRBJ2-5|.|TRBV7-2
TGTGCCAGCAGCCCACGAGCGGGAGGGTATGAGACCCAGTACTTC
CASSPRAGGYETQYF
>.|TRBJ2-7|.|TRBV14
TGTGCCAGCAGCCCCCAGAACTACGAGCAGTACTTC
CASSPQNYEQYF
>.|TRBJ2-7|.|TRBV15
TGTGCCACCAGCAGAGGGGGGACTGACTCCTACGAGCAGTACTTC
CATSRGGTDSYEQYF
>.|TRBJ2-3|.|TRBV29-1
TGCAGCGTTGGCCGCCCCGGGGGAGGCACAGATACGCAGTATTTT
CSVGRPGGGTDTQYF
>.|TRBJ2-1|.|TRBV2
TGTGCCAGCAGTGATTTGTGGGTTGGGGCAGGGGCTTCCCGACCTCCCTACAATGAGCAGTTCTTC
CASSDLWVGAGASRPPYNEQFF
>.|TRBJ2-7|.|TRBV28
TGTGCCAGCAGTCCGCCTCCTTGGACGGGGATCTACGAGCAGTACTTC
CASSPPPWTGIYEQYF